This is a list of T cell receptor beta chains from one sample in a study of response to subunit inactivated influenza vaccine. Via MiXCR, TCRdb re-called the RT-PCR reads, giving one row per CDR3 protein. The sample shows around 530,000 distinct CDR3 sequences, about an eighth of them seen only once. The specimen was PBMCs from blood, collected on the day of vaccination. These TCRs come from a middle-aged man who received an inactivated influenza vaccine. CDR3s leave out the opening cysteine and the closing phenylalanine or tryptophan. Fields, in order: J gene, V gene, CDR3 protein.

TRBJ1-5 TRBV12-3/TRBV12-4 ASSLNGQPQH
TRBJ2-5 TRBV7-2 ASSSQGAGETQY
TRBJ2-4 TRBV29-1 SVDGGENIQY
TRBJ2-3 TRBV5-1 ASSSPTLDTQY
TRBJ2-3 TRBV18 ASSPPSGADTQY
TRBJ2-2 TRBV2 ASYRDYKSGELF
TRBJ2-7 TRBV20-1 SAQGWDTTYEQY
TRBJ2-3 TRBV7-9 ASSLADVDTQY
TRBJ2-7 TRBV18 ASSPSGPEQY
TRBJ2-6 TRBV28 ASSSLQFSGANVLT
TRBJ2-5 TRBV20-1 SASNLRLAGVGETQY
TRBJ1-2 TRBV4-1 ASSQGLATGVDLYGYT
TRBJ2-5 TRBV5-1 ASSQSTGGMETQY
TRBJ2-7 TRBV20-1 SAGSSHSSSYEQY
TRBJ2-2 TRBV20-1 SARVGGSTGELF
TRBJ2-1 TRBV28 ASSRTEDYNEQF
TRBJ2-7 TRBV28 ASSLGVYRGSYEQY
TRBJ2-5 TRBV7-3 ASRFDGVETQY